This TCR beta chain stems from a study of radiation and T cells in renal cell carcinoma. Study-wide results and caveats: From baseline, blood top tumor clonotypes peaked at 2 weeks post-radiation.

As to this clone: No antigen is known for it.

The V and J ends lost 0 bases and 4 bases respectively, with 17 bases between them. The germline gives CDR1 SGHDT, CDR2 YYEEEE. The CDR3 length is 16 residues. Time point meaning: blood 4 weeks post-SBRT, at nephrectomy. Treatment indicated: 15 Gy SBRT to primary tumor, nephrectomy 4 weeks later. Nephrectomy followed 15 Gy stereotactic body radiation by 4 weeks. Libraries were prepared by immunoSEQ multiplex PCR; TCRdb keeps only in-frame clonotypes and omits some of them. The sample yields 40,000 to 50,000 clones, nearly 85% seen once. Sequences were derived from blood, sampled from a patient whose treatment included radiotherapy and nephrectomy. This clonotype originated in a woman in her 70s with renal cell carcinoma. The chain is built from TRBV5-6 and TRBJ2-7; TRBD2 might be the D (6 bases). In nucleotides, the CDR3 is TGTGCCAGCAGCTTGGTAGGCGGGGCAGGAGGGTACGAGCAGTACTTC. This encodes CASSLVGGAGGYEQYF.